These 10 T cell receptor beta chains were sequenced from one sample in a study of T-cell memory formation after mild COVID-19. Each CDR3 protein is one row after TCRdb ran MiXCR on the 5' RACE reads. Of 280,000 or so distinct CDR3 sequences listed, over 7% are singletons. Sequences were obtained from PBMCs or a T cell subset sorted from them (not recorded which). The source of these receptors is a young man who had mild COVID-19 (a few samples of this study predate the infection). Cell type and time point are not known.

Concerning this clonotype: This clone may be a read error of a much larger clone one base away. J is TRBJ2-4 and V is TRBV12-3 or TRBV12-4, with D unresolved. Between the trimmed V and J ends, which lost 1 base and 2 bases, there was a span of 6 bases. The CDR3 is made up of 14 amino acids. CDR3 in DNA: TGTGCCAGCAGTTTAGGGCTGTCCAAAAACATTCAGTACTTC. Protein sequence: CASSLGLSKNIQYF.

This clonotype was detected many times. The rearrangement joins TRBV5-1 to TRBJ2-2; maybe TRBD2 (5 bases). The CDR3 loop spans 13 amino acids. Germline CDR1 SGHRS, CDR2 YFSETQ. V was pared by 4 bases and J by 6 bases, with 10 bases between. This chain's CDR3 is CASSPEEAGELFF. In DNA, the CDR3 is TGCGCCAGCAGCCCCGAGGAGGCCGGGGAGCTGTTTTTT.

This clonotype was observed a handful of times. J is TRBJ2-2 and V is TRBV29-1; D tentatively fits TRBD1 or TRBD2 (5 bases each). The CDR3 covers 14 residues. From germline, CDR1 is SQVTM and CDR2 ANQGSEA. Trimming removed 4 bases from V and 0 bases from J, with 9 bases in between. The CDR3 spells CSVGGRTNTGELFF. CDR3 in DNA: TGCAGCGTTGGGGGACGGACGAACACCGGGGAGCTGTTTTTT.

The CDR3 reads CSVGRDRISTEAFF. The DNA for the CDR3 is TGCAGCGTTGGAAGGGATCGGATCTCCACTGAAGCTTTCTTT. The chain is built from TRBV29-1 and TRBJ1-1, with no clear D. Trimming removed 4 bases from V and 4 bases from J, with 16 bases in between. This CDR3 is built from 14 residues. Germline V gives CDR1 SQVTM, CDR2 ANQGSEA. Filled out from reference TRBV29-1 and TRBJ1-1, the complete variable domain reads SAVISQKPSRDICQRGTSLTIQCQVDSQVTMMFWYRQQPGQSLTLIATANQGSEATYESGFVIDKFPISRPNLTFSTLTVSNMSPEDSSIYLCSVGRDRISTEAFFGQGTRLTVV.

The rearrangement uses TRBV11-2 and TRBJ1-4, with TRBD1 matching 7 bases. Germline assignment: CDR1 SGHAT and CDR2 FQNNGV. J was trimmed by 2 bases and V by 3 bases; bases with no gene match: 0. The CDR3 sequence is 14 residues long. This CDR3 is CASSLGQTNEKLFF. The DNA for the CDR3 is TGTGCCAGCAGCTTGGGACAGACTAATGAAAAACTGTTTTTT.

The chain carries TRBV10-3 and TRBJ2-2, with 7 nucleotides matching TRBD1. From germline, CDR1 is ENHRY and CDR2 SYGVKD. The CDR3 extends over 16 amino acids. V was clipped by 0 bases and J by 6 bases; unmatched bases: 7. The CDR3 sequence: CAISESWQGVSGELFF. In DNA form, the CDR3 reads TGTGCCATCAGTGAGTCCTGGCAGGGGGTCTCCGGGGAGCTGTTTTTT.

This clonotype was counted a few times. This chain connects TRBV20-1 to TRBJ2-5; 8 bases map to TRBD2. There are 14 residues in the CDR3. Trimming removed 4 bases from V and 7 bases from J; junction bases left unmatched: 11. Per germline, CDR1 DFQATT and CDR2 SNEGSKA (reference sequence). The CDR3 region is CSAIAGTSWGTQYF. CDR3 in DNA: TGCAGTGCTATAGCGGGGACCTCTTGGGGGACCCAGTACTTC.

This clonotype has a handful of counts. The chain combines TRBV5-6 with TRBJ1-1; D not resolved. The CDR3 contains 16 residues. Germline lookup yields CDR1 SGHDT and CDR2 YYEEEE. V shed 2 bases and J shed 0 bases, with 14 bases lying between them. CDR3 DNA: TGTGCCAGCAGCTTTTCCGCCGGGTCCATGAACACTGAAGCTTTCTTT. It is translated as CASSFSAGSMNTEAFF.

This clonotype came up a few times. The chain is built from TRBV10-3 and TRBJ1-2, with 7 positions matching TRBD1. V was pared by 4 bases and J by 0 bases, with 5 bases of the junction left unmatched. There are 15 residues in the CDR3. Germline assignment: CDR1 ENHRY and CDR2 SYGVKD. CDR3 protein: CAISGGTAANYGYTF. The DNA of the CDR3 is TGTGCCATCAGTGGAGGGACAGCCGCTAACTATGGCTACACCTTC.

The chain links TRBV2 to TRBJ2-5, with D perhaps assigned TRBD1 or TRBD2 (5 bases each). This CDR3 comprises 15 residues. CDR1 is SNHLY, CDR2 FYNNEI, per germline. Between the trimmed V and J ends, which lost 7 bases and 5 bases, there was a span of 20 bases. The CDR3 sequence: CASNRRGEKGETQYF. Here the CDR3 DNA reads TGTGCCAGCAACCGACGAGGGGAGAAAGGGGAGACCCAGTACTTC.